The entry below describes one TCR beta chain. In the study's own analysis: The assay estimated nucleated cells by amplifying reference gene primers. Libraries were prepared by immunoSEQ multiplex PCR; TCRdb keeps only in-frame clonotypes and omits some of them. From that table come the V and J calls and clone size; the DNA was used to work out D and trimming. The table has approximately 74,000 clones, about 83% seen once. This record comes from a study of blood T cell repertoires in COVID-19. In the study overall: Sites in the United States, Italy and Spain provided acute and convalescent COVID-19 samples. The analysed material was cDNA or gDNA that came from T cells, B-cell-depleted T cells, or PBMCs.

This sequence originates from a man aged 65 to 85 with acute or convalescent COVID-19. Source material: peripheral blood.

CDR3 nucleotide sequence: TGTGCCAGCAGTTACTCGACTAGCGGGATAGGTGAGCAGTTCTTC. Amino acid sequence: CASSYSTSGIGEQFF. The V and J genes are TRBV6-5 and TRBJ2-1, with 11 bases that match TRBD2. Germline lookup yields CDR1 MNHEY and CDR2 SVGAGI. CDR3 length: 15 amino acids. V dropped 0 bases and J dropped 9; count of bases not matched to a gene: 4.